A selection of T cell receptor beta chains follows, all from one sample in a study of blood T cell repertoires in COVID-19. Sequencing used immunoSEQ multiplex PCR; TCRdb keeps in-frame clones, though not all of them. The sample shows hundreds of thousands of clones, 90% of them seen only once. The sequenced sample was PBMCs or T cells enriched from blood (not recorded which). These receptor sequences come from a man between 60 and 75 years old who had recovered from COVID-19. Both conserved end residues are part of each CDR3. The D gene is left open where the match is weak. Size is omitted from some rows. Given values are once, few, many or a class for expanded clones.

j_call v_call d_call clone_size cdr3_aa cdr3_nt
TRBJ2-1 TRBV15 TRBD1 - CATSPRSGTGNNEQFF TGTGCCACCAGCCCAAGATCCGGGACAGGGAACAATGAGCAGTTCTTC
TRBJ2-1 TRBV30 TRBD1 - CAWSVPGQGRDEQFF TGTGCCTGGAGTGTACCGGGACAGGGGAGGGATGAGCAGTTCTTC
TRBJ2-1 TRBV18 TRBD2 - CASSPLGRGVYNEQFF TGTGCCAGCTCACCACTCGGCCGGGGGGTATACAATGAGCAGTTCTTC
TRBJ1-2 TRBV7-2 TRBD1 once CASSQGTGNYGYTF TGTGCCAGCAGTCAAGGGACAGGGAACTATGGCTACACCTTC
TRBJ2-7 TRBV18 TRBD1 - CASSAGTGDEQYF TGTGCCAGCTCAGCCGGGACAGGGGACGAGCAGTACTTC
TRBJ2-1 TRBV2 TRBD2 - CASRKTSLSYNEQFF TGTGCCAGCAGGAAGACTAGCCTCTCCTACAATGAGCAGTTCTTC
TRBJ2-1 TRBV4-3 TRBD2 - CASSQGAWGGYNEQFF TGCGCCAGCAGCCAAGGAGCCTGGGGGGGCTACAATGAGCAGTTCTTC
TRBJ2-7 TRBV29-1 TRBD2 - CSSGDVEQYF TGCAGCAGCGGGGACGTCGAGCAGTACTTC
TRBJ1-6 TRBV15 - - CATSRASGVSSPLHF TGTGCCACCAGCAGAGCCAGCGGGGTTTCCTCACCCCTCCACTTT
TRBJ1-1 TRBV19 TRBD1 - CASSTGTVNTEAFF TGTGCCAGTAGTACCGGGACAGTGAACACTGAAGCTTTCTTT
TRBJ2-2 TRBV5-1 - few CASSTGFENTGELFF TGCGCCAGCAGCACAGGGTTTGAGAACACCGGGGAGCTGTTTTTT
TRBJ1-2 TRBV19 TRBD1 - CASNDRGRSNYGYTF TGTGCCAGTAACGACAGGGGGCGCTCTAACTATGGCTACACCTTC
TRBJ1-1 TRBV6-2/TRBV6-3 - - CASSQGFFNTEAFF TGTGCCAGCAGTCAGGGGTTCTTCAACACTGAAGCTTTCTTT
TRBJ2-7 TRBV11-2 TRBD2 - CASSPRTSGSYEQYF TGTGCCAGCAGCCCGAGGACTAGCGGGAGTTACGAGCAGTACTTC
TRBJ2-1 TRBV10-3 - - CAIRDGLARGGQRNEQFF TGTGCCATCAGGGATGGTCTAGCGAGAGGTGGTCAGAGGAATGAGCAGTTCTTC
TRBJ1-4 TRBV27 TRBD1 - CASSLSGTGREKLFF TGTGCCAGCAGTTTGTCCGGGACAGGACGGGAAAAACTGTTTTTT
TRBJ1-1 TRBV2 - - CASREQMNTEAFF TGTGCCAGCAGAGAACAGATGAACACTGAAGCTTTCTTT
TRBJ2-1 TRBV28 TRBD2 - CASSLMLSSGRISLDEQFF TGTGCCAGCAGTTTAATGTTGTCTAGCGGGAGGATAAGTCTCGATGAGCAGTTCTTC
TRBJ1-5 TRBV2 - - CASSGGVGFGSTQHF TGTGCCAGCAGTGGGGGGGTTGGTTTTGGTTCGACCCAGCATTTT
TRBJ2-4 TRBV4-1 - - CASSHGEGNIQYF TGCGCCAGCAGCCACGGCGAGGGAAACATTCAGTACTTC
TRBJ2-3 TRBV5-1 TRBD1 - CASSYRDRRIDTQYF TGCGCCAGCAGCTACCGGGACAGGAGGATAGATACGCAGTATTTT
TRBJ1-2 TRBV30 - once CAWSVFRAGYYGYTF TGTGCCTGGAGTGTTTTCAGGGCAGGTTATTATGGCTACACCTTC
TRBJ2-7 TRBV3-1/TRBV3-2 - - CASSRGTGLEQYF TGTGCCAGCAGTCGGGGGACGGGCCTCGAGCAGTACTTC
TRBJ1-1 TRBV5-4 TRBD1 - CASSLQQGDYEAFF TGTGCCAGCAGCTTGCAACAGGGGGATTATGAAGCTTTCTTT
TRBJ2-3 TRBV7-9 TRBD2 once CASSYSGSSSTDTQYF TGTGCCAGCAGCTATAGCGGGAGCTCCAGCACAGATACGCAGTATTTT
TRBJ2-2 TRBV29-1 TRBD1 - CSVSRDREAGELFF TGCAGCGTATCCCGGGACAGGGAGGCCGGGGAGCTGTTTTTT
TRBJ2-7 TRBV6-5 TRBD1 - CASSYRAGTGKYEQYF TGTGCCAGCAGTTACAGGGCCGGGACAGGGAAATACGAGCAGTACTTC
TRBJ2-7 TRBV2 - - CASSELVPGSEQYF TGTGCCAGCAGTGAATTGGTCCCAGGCTCCGAGCAGTACTTC
TRBJ1-2 TRBV28 - - CASSNVPGSYGYTF TGTGCCAGCAGTAACGTACCGGGATCCTATGGCTACACCTTC
TRBJ1-2 TRBV30 - few CAWSVRGRDSGYTF TGTGCCTGGAGTGTAAGGGGCCGAGATTCTGGCTACACCTTC